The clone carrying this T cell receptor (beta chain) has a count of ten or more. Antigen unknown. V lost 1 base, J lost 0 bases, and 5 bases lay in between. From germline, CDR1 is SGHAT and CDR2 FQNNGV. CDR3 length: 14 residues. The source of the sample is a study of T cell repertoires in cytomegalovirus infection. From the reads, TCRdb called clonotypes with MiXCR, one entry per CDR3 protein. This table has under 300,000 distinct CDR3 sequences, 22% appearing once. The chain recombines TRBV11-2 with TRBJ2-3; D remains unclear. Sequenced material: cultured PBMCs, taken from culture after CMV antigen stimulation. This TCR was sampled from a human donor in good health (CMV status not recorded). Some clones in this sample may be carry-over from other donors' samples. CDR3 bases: TGTGCCAGCAGCTTAGTTCAGAGCACAGATACGCAGTATTTT. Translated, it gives CASSLVQSTDTQYF.